The text below deals with one T cell receptor (beta chain). TCRdb's table, derived via immunoSEQ multiplex PCR, lists solely in-frame clones and lacks some. Here the sample spans under 4,500 clones, approximately 89% being singletons. CDR1 and CDR2 from the germline V gene are SGDLS and YYNGEE. The CDR3 extends over 14 amino acids. Trimming stripped 4 bases from V and 3 bases from J, with 14 bases between. This specimen comes from a study of PD-1 blockade in classical Hodgkin lymphoma. Brentuximab vedotin exposure varied, and every patient relapsed after autologous stem cell transplantation. From thawed PBMCs, CD4+ T cells were purified using magnetic negative selection.

The clonotype originates from a human donor with classical Hodgkin lymphoma. This specimen consisted of CD4+ T cells from blood, obtained at baseline. The V call is TRBV9, the J call TRBJ2-7, with D perhaps matching TRBD2 (6 bases). The DNA for the CDR3 is TGTGCCAGCAGCCCCACCGGGACTTACTACGAGCAGTACTTC. This codes for CASSPTGTYYEQYF.